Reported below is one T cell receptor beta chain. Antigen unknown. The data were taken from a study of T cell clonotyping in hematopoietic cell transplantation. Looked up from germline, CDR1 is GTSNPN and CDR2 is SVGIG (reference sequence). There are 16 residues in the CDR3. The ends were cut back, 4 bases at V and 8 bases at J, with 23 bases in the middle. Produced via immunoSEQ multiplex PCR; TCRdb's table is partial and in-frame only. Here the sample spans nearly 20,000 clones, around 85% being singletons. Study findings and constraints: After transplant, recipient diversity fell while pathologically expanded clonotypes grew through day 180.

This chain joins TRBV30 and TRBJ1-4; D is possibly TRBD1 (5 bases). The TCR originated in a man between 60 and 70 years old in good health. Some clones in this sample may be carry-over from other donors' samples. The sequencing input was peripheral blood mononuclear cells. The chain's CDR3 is CAWTLGTGYRREKLFF. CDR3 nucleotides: TGTGCCTGGACCCTAGGGACGGGGTACAGGCGAGAAAAACTGTTTTTT.